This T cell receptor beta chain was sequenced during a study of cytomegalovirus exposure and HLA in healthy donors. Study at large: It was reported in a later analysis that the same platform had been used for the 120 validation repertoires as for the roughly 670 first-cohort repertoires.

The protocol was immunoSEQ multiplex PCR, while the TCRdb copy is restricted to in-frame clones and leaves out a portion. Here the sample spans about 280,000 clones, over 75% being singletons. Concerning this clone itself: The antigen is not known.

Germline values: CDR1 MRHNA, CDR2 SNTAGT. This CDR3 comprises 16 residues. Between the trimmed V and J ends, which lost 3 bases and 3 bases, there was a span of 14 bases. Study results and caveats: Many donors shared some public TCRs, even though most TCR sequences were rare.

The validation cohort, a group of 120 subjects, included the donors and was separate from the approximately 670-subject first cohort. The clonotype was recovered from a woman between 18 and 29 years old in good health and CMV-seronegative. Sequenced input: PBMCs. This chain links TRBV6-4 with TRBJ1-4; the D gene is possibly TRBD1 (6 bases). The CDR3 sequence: CASSEPQGLANEKLFF. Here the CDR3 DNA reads TGTGCCAGCAGTGAACCTCAGGGGTTGGCTAATGAAAAACTGTTTTTT.